A single sample gave rise to the 20 T cell receptor beta chains below, sequenced in a study of beta chain features in type 1 diabetes. Sequencing targeted expressed TCRB transcripts, as all isolated RNA had been reverse transcribed. Libraries were prepared by immunoSEQ multiplex PCR; TCRdb keeps only in-frame clonotypes and omits some of them. The repertoire consists of about 170,000 clones, with roughly 8% occurring once and the leading ten covering under 0.55%. These receptors lack a known antigen. Study-level findings and limits: Moderately but significantly shorter TCRB CDR3s were found in Type 1 diabetes patients in all four CD4+ subsets.

Sequencing input: central memory CD4+ T cells from blood. All receptors derive from a man aged 18 to 30 with type 1 diabetes.

This clone was seen a few times. V gene TRBV11-2 combines with J gene TRBJ1-6, with unresolved D. Germline values: CDR1 SGHAT, CDR2 FQNNGV. V gave up 4 bases and J gave up 9 bases, with 13 bases separating them. CDR3 length equals 14 residues. Written as DNA, the CDR3 is TGTGCCAGCAGCTCCGGACTCCCAGGTTCACCCCTCCACTTT. Amino acids: CASSSGLPGSPLHF.

V gene TRBV7-9 combines with J gene TRBJ2-2; TRBD1 aligns across 8 bases. Per the germline V gene, CDR1 is SEHNR and CDR2 is FQNEAQ (reference sequence). The CDR3 totals 15 residues. With V trimmed by 6 bases and J by 5 bases, 8 bases remained unmatched. CDR3 sequence reads: CASRMQGARTGELFF. DNA for the CDR3: TGTGCCAGCAGGATGCAGGGGGCGCGAACCGGGGAGCTGTTTTTT.

The gene calls are TRBV2 and TRBJ1-4; D perhaps matches TRBD1 (5 bases). V lost 4 bases, J lost 8 bases, and 11 bases lay in between. The length of the CDR3 is 13 residues. Germline CDR1 is SNHLY and CDR2 is FYNNEI. CDR3 amino acids: CASSADSREKLFF. The DNA of the CDR3 is TGTGCCAGCAGTGCTGACAGTAGGGAAAAACTGTTTTTT.

This clone was seen more than once but under ten times. This rearrangement joins TRBV5-1 to TRBJ2-1; 9 bases line up with TRBD2. CDR3 length: 18 amino acids. V trimming: 3 bases; J trimming: 10 bases; junction bases outside the gene matches: 20. The germline CDR1 and CDR2 sequences are SGHRS and YFSETQ. CDR3 residues: CASSSRAGGGLASGEQFF. CDR3 nucleotide sequence: TGCGCCAGCAGCTCAAGGGCGGGAGGAGGACTAGCGTCCGGAGAGCAGTTCTTC.

V usage is TRBV7-2 and J usage is TRBJ2-1; 8 nucleotides align to TRBD2. Germline V CDR1 and CDR2: SGHTA, FQGNSA. Losses at the gene ends were 2 bases for V and 4 bases for J; bases not matched to a gene: 13. The CDR3 runs to 18 residues. The CDR3 protein is CASSLTFMAGGGYNEQFF. CDR3 in DNA: TGTGCCAGCAGCTTAACATTTATGGCGGGGGGAGGGTACAATGAGCAGTTCTTC.

The rearrangement uses TRBV2 and TRBJ1-2, with D uncertain. This CDR3 is 12 amino acids long. The V and J ends lost 1 base and 8 bases respectively, with 8 bases between them. Germline lookup yields CDR1 SNHLY and CDR2 FYNNEI. The CDR3 nucleotides are TGTGCCAGCAGTGAAGATCGAGGGGGCTACACCTTC. This codes for CASSEDRGGYTF.

This chain uses TRBV30 with TRBJ2-1; 8 nucleotides match TRBD2. V trimming: 2 bases; J trimming: 6 bases; junction bases outside the gene matches: 21. The CDR3 has 19 amino acids. The germline gives CDR1 GTSNPN, CDR2 SVGIG (reference sequence). CDR3 in DNA: TGTGCCTGGAGTCTGTCGGGGGGGGCTGGGCTAGCGGGCTTCAATGAGCAGTTCTTC. This codes for CAWSLSGGAGLAGFNEQFF.

V and J are TRBV28 and TRBJ2-5; 8 nucleotides line up with TRBD2. Germline V gives CDR1 MDHEN, CDR2 SYDVKM. The ends lost 6 bases at V and 3 bases at J; junction bases unmatched: 6. The CDR3 has 14 residues. This chain's CDR3 is CASSRSTSEETQYF. CDR3 sequence (DNA): TGTGCCAGCAGCCGATCGACTAGCGAAGAGACCCAGTACTTC.

This clone was seen a handful of times. This sample includes further DNA sequences coding for the same CDR3. The chain has TRBV18 and TRBJ2-1, with 8 bases identical to TRBD2. The CDR3 has 18 residues. CDR1 and CDR2 (germline): KGHSH, LQKENI. V was clipped by 1 base and J by 0 bases; unmatched bases: 8. The CDR3 DNA reads as TGTGCCAGCTCACCACGTCTTACTAGCGGCAGCTCCTACAATGAGCAGTTCTTC. Translating it yields CASSPRLTSGSSYNEQFF.

The table lists this clone with a few counts. The chain is built from TRBV7-2 and TRBJ2-5; TRBD1 agrees at 9 bases. The CDR3 sequence is 16 residues long. Unmatched junction bases numbered 9, after V lost 3 bases and J lost 4 bases. Germline V lookup: CDR1 SGHTA, CDR2 FQGNSA. The chain's CDR3 is CASSFKTGGSGETQYF. DNA of the CDR3: TGTGCCAGCAGCTTTAAGACAGGGGGTTCGGGAGAGACCCAGTACTTC. Supplemented by reference TRBV7-2 and TRBJ2-5, the full variable domain reads GAGVSQSPSNKVTEKGKDVELRCDPISGHTALYWYRQSLGQGLEFLIYFQGNSAPDKSGLPSDRFSAERTGGSVSTLTIQRTQQEDSAVYLCASSFKTGGSGETQYFGPGTRLLVL.

This clone appeared a few times. This chain connects TRBV18 to TRBJ2-1; 7 nucleotides match TRBD1. Trimming took 0 bases from V and 6 from J; bases not matched to a gene: 5. Germline CDR1 is KGHSH and CDR2 is LQKENI. CDR3 length: 15 amino acids. DNA for the CDR3: TGTGCCAGCTCACCACCGACAGGGCAAGCCAATGAGCAGTTCTTC. Translated: CASSPPTGQANEQFF.

This chain uses TRBV27 with TRBJ1-5; D is undetermined. V lost 3 bases and J lost 5, with 8 bases in between. The CDR3 spans 13 residues. Germline lookup yields CDR1 MNHEY and CDR2 SMNVEV (reference sequence). The CDR3 DNA reads TGTGCCAGCAGTTTTCAGCGATATCAGCCCCAGCATTTT. Its translation: CASSFQRYQPQHF.

This clone showed up many times. This chain joins TRBV27 and TRBJ2-1, with 8 bases that match TRBD2. Trimming removed 3 bases from V and 7 bases from J; junction bases left unmatched: 5. This CDR3 is built from 14 residues. Germline loops: CDR1 MNHEY, CDR2 SMNVEV (reference sequence). Here the CDR3 reads CASSFSGGRNEQFF. The CDR3 DNA is TGTGCCAGCAGTTTCTCCGGCGGGAGGAATGAGCAGTTCTTC.

This clone was seen more than once but under ten times. The gene calls are TRBV5-1 and TRBJ1-1, with D tentatively TRBD1 (5 bases). CDR3 size: 12 residues. The germline V gene encodes CDR1 SGHRS and CDR2 YFSETQ. Trimming pared 2 bases from V and 8 bases from J, leaving 10 bases between. CDR3 DNA: TGCGCCAGCAGCTTAAGGACAAACGAAGCTTTCTTT. Protein sequence: CASSLRTNEAFF.

This clone was recorded a few times. The chain couples TRBV6-6 to TRBJ1-1; D may be TRBD1 (6 bases). The V gene's germline CDR1 is MNHNY and CDR2 SVGAGI (reference sequence). With 6 bases removed from V and 1 base from J, the gap between germline ends came to 15 bases. This CDR3 contains 15 residues. CDR3 sequence: CASSDRSIQNTEAFF. The CDR3 DNA is TGTGCCAGCAGCGACAGGTCAATTCAGAACACTGAAGCTTTCTTT.

This clone was counted a few times. The rearrangement joins TRBV7-9 to TRBJ2-1, with TRBD2 as a possible D gene (5 bases). Germline lookup yields CDR1 SEHNR and CDR2 FQNEAQ (reference sequence). Trimming pared 7 bases from V and 7 bases from J, leaving 11 bases between. The CDR3 covers 12 residues. The CDR3: CASTTWRNEQFF. CDR3 in DNA: TGTGCCAGCACCACCTGGAGGAATGAGCAGTTCTTC.

This chain joins TRBV18 and TRBJ1-2; 9 bases are a match to TRBD1. This CDR3 has 18 residues. CDR1 and CDR2 from the germline V gene are KGHSH and LQKENI. V trimming: 3 bases; J trimming: 2 bases; junction bases outside the gene matches: 13. CDR3 region: CASSPGQGIIGSNYGYTF. In DNA, the CDR3 is TGTGCCAGCTCACCCGGACAGGGGATTATCGGCTCCAACTATGGCTACACCTTC.

In this sample, this clone turned up a few times. The chain is built from TRBV11-2 and TRBJ1-1; possibly TRBD1 for D (6 bases). Germline CDR1 reads SGHAT; CDR2 reads FQNNGV. The CDR3 covers 15 residues. The ends were cut back, 4 bases at V and 0 bases at J, with 12 bases in the middle. The CDR3 protein is CASSSQGTVNTEAFF. The CDR3 DNA sequence: TGTGCCAGCAGCTCCCAGGGGACGGTGAACACTGAAGCTTTCTTT.

The J gene is TRBJ2-7, the V gene TRBV29-1; 9 nucleotides agree with TRBD1. This CDR3 region has 14 residues. Germline values: CDR1 SQVTM, CDR2 ANQGSEA. Losses at the gene ends were 5 bases for V and 6 bases for J; bases not matched to a gene: 11. In DNA form, the CDR3 reads TGCAGCGTTTTTTCACAGGGGGCAATGTCCGAGCAGTACTTC. It codes for CSVFSQGAMSEQYF.

The chain joins TRBV7-9 to TRBJ2-1; TRBD2 agrees at 10 bases. Germline CDR1 SEHNR, CDR2 FQNEAQ (reference sequence). The CDR3 is 18 amino acids. The V and J ends lost 5 bases and 10 bases, in that order; junction bases with no gene match: 20. The CDR3 sequence is CASSPKLRLAGLKGEQFF. CDR3 DNA sequence: TGTGCCAGCAGCCCCAAACTGCGACTAGCGGGCCTAAAGGGAGAGCAGTTCTTC.